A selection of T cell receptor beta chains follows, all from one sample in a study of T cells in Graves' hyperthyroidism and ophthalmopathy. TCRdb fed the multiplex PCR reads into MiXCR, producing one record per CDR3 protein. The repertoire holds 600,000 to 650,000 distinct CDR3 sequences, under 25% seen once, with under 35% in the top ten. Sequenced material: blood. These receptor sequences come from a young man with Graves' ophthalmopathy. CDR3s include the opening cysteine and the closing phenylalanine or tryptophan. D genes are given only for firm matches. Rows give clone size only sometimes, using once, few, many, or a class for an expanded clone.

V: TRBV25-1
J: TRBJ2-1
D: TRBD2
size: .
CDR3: CASGPRPGTSPDEQFF
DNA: TGTGCCAGTGGCCCGCGACCCGGGACTAGCCCCGATGAGCAGTTCTTC

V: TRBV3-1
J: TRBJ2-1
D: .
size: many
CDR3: CASSQAPYGSSYNEQFF
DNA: TGTGCCAGCAGCCAAGCTCCCTACGGGAGCTCCTACAATGAGCAGTTCTTC

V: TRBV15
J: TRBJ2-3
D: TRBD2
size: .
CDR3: CATSRERGFPTDTQYF
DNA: TGTGCCACCAGCAGAGAGCGGGGGTTTCCCACAGATACGCAGTATTTT

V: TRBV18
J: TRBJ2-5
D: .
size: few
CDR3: CASSRENEETQYF
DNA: TGTGCCAGCTCAAGGGAGAATGAAGAGACCCAGTACTTC

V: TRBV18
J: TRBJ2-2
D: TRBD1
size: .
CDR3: CASSPMTGDTNTGELFF
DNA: TGTGCCAGCTCACCCATGACAGGGGATACGAACACCGGGGAGCTGTTTTTT

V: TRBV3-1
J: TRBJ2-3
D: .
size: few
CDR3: CASSHGAGKSTDTQYF
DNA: TGTGCCAGCAGCCACGGGGCGGGAAAGAGCACAGATACGCAGTATTTT

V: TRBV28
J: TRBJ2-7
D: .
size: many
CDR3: CASSSAGGQGLYEQYF
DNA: TGTGCCAGCAGTTCCGCGGGGGGACAGGGCCTATACGAGCAGTACTTC

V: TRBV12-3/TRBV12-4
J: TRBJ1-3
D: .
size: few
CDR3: CASSFTSGNTIYF
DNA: TGTGCCAGCAGTTTTACCTCTGGAAACACCATATATTTT

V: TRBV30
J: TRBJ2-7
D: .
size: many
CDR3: CAWSDGSYEQYF
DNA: TGTGCCTGGAGTGACGGATCCTACGAGCAGTACTTC

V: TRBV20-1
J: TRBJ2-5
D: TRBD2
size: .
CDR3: CSARDRAGGQETQYF
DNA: TGCAGTGCTAGAGATCGAGCGGGGGGGCAAGAGACCCAGTACTTC